This T cell receptor beta chain originates from a study of shared clonotypes between healthy human individuals. For the study at large: With ages of 18 to 49, the donors were a couple of women and a few men. A donor's plate count was three for CD4 naive and three for CD4 memory; CD8 naive had two and CD8 memory one.

A single count supports this clone. Its antigen is as yet unknown. The naive CD8 population came from CD45RO-negative cells selected for CCR7, without terminally differentiated effector memory CD45RA+ cells. The CDR3 is 15 amino acids. The V end was cut by 5 bases, the J end by 2 bases, with 15 bases between. CDR1 PRHDT and CDR2 FYEKMQ come from the germline V gene (reference sequence). Under the authors' procedure: ImmunoSEQ supplied junction-only sequences lacking quality scores, so filtering was different. Clones were sequenced by immunoSEQ multiplex PCR, and TCRdb holds only the in-frame ones, with some missing. Clonal size and the V and J genes are those of that table, whereas D and trimming came from the DNA. The table lists some 2.1 million clones, around 93% of them singletons. General study points: The diversity represented, both genetic and in exposure history, was limited by few donors.

The receptor was isolated from a man between 18 and 35 years old in good health. Some clones in this sample may be carry-over from other donors' samples. This rearrangement joins TRBV13 to TRBJ2-5, with D perhaps TRBD1 (6 bases). The sample was naive CD8+ T cells from PBMCs. The CDR3 loop reads CASSHNRAQQETQYF. The CDR3 DNA is TGTGCCAGCAGCCATAACAGGGCCCAGCAAGAGACCCAGTACTTC.